This is a list of T cell receptor beta chains from one sample in a study of cytomegalovirus exposure and HLA in healthy donors. Using immunoSEQ multiplex PCR, the repertoire was profiled, and TCRdb retains in-frame clones only, with some absent. This sample has about 170,000 clones, with approximately 96% found just once. Sequenced input: PBMCs. The receptors derive from a woman younger than 30 in good health and CMV-seronegative. CDR3s include the opening cysteine and the closing phenylalanine or tryptophan. The D gene is left open where the match is weak. Expanded clones are given a class, and other clones once, few, many or no size at all.

abundance,v_gene,d_gene,j_gene,CDR3aa,CDR3nt
.,TRBV4-2,.,TRBJ2-2,CASSPLAGFNTGELFF,TGTGCCAGCAGCCCGCTGGCAGGGTTTAATACCGGGGAGCTGTTTTTT
.,TRBV9,TRBD1,TRBJ1-1,CASSAGTENTEAFF,TGTGCCAGCAGTGCAGGGACAGAAAACACTGAAGCTTTCTTT
.,TRBV2,TRBD1,TRBJ1-5,CASRGTGNQPQHF,TGTGCCAGCAGGGGGACAGGGAATCAGCCCCAGCATTTT
.,TRBV7-3,TRBD1,TRBJ2-7,CASSIYRGRMFDEQYF,TGTGCCAGCAGCATATACAGGGGGCGAATGTTTGACGAGCAGTACTTC
.,TRBV12-5,TRBD2,TRBJ2-3,CASGMGGPGLGTDTQYF,TGTGCTAGTGGAATGGGGGGACCGGGACTAGGAACAGATACGCAGTATTTT
.,TRBV6-5,.,TRBJ1-1,CASSPGQNEDEAFF,TGTGCCAGCAGCCCCGGACAGAACGAAGATGAAGCTTTCTTT
.,TRBV19,TRBD2,TRBJ2-3,CASSTYLAGISTDTQYF,TGTGCCAGTAGTACCTATCTAGCGGGGATTAGCACAGATACGCAGTATTTT
once,TRBV4-1,.,TRBJ1-2,CASSQVSAANYGYTF,TGCGCCAGCAGCCAAGTTAGCGCAGCTAACTATGGCTACACCTTC
.,TRBV12-1,.,TRBJ2-2,CASSLSGGGAVAGELFF,TGTGCCAGCAGCCTCTCGGGCGGGGGGGCCGTGGCCGGGGAGCTGTTTTTT
.,TRBV6-1,.,TRBJ2-5,CASSEASQGWQETQYF,TGTGCCAGCAGTGAAGCGTCGCAGGGGTGGCAAGAGACCCAGTACTTC
.,TRBV7-9,TRBD1,TRBJ2-1,CASRLGTGATFGEQFF,TGTGCCAGCAGATTGGGTACAGGGGCTACGTTTGGAGAGCAGTTCTTC
once,TRBV11-2,TRBD2,TRBJ2-7,CASSSTSGGAGSYEQYF,TGTGCCAGCAGCTCTACTAGCGGGGGGGCAGGGAGTTACGAGCAGTACTTC
once,TRBV9,.,TRBJ1-4,CASSASATNEKLFF,TGTGCCAGCAGCGCGTCCGCAACTAATGAAAAACTGTTTTTT
once,TRBV9,.,TRBJ2-3,CASSVSGVTDTQYF,TGTGCCAGCAGCGTTTCGGGAGTCACAGATACGCAGTATTTT
.,TRBV5-5,.,TRBJ2-1,CASSPVGGGRGNEQFF,TGTGCCAGCAGCCCCGTAGGGGGGGGAAGGGGCAATGAGCAGTTCTTC
once,TRBV4-3,.,TRBJ1-2,CASSQGPGTNYGYTF,TGCGCCAGCAGCCAAGGTCCAGGGACTAACTATGGCTACACCTTC
.,TRBV18,TRBD1,TRBJ2-1,CASSPLRGQYNEQFF,TGTGCCAGCTCACCACTCCGGGGACAGTACAATGAGCAGTTCTTC
.,TRBV28,TRBD2,TRBJ2-2,CASSSTRPATSVGELFF,TGTGCCAGCAGTTCCACACGGCCCGCGACTAGCGTCGGGGAGCTGTTTTTT
.,TRBV7-9,TRBD1,TRBJ1-1,CASSVRDRGITEAFF,TGTGCCAGCAGCGTCAGGGACAGGGGTATAACTGAAGCTTTCTTT
.,TRBV2,.,TRBJ1-5,CASSEAPAGWVNQPQHF,TGTGCCAGCAGTGAAGCGCCCGCAGGGTGGGTCAATCAGCCCCAGCATTTT
.,TRBV4-2,.,TRBJ1-1,CASSHLPDSYTEAFF,TGTGCCAGCAGCCACTTACCTGACAGCTACACTGAAGCTTTCTTT
.,TRBV5-1,.,TRBJ2-1,CASSSSRAPYNEQFF,TGCGCCAGCAGCTCTAGCCGCGCGCCCTACAATGAGCAGTTCTTC
.,TRBV7-2,TRBD1,TRBJ1-6,CASSLGTGDYNSPLHF,TGTGCCAGCAGCCTCGGGACAGGTGATTATAATTCACCCCTCCACTTT
.,TRBV5-4,TRBD1,TRBJ1-1,CASSPTGGSGNTEAFF,TGTGCCAGCAGCCCAACAGGGGGCTCGGGGAACACTGAAGCTTTCTTT
.,TRBV15,TRBD1,TRBJ1-2,CATSSLRTGDYGYTF,TGTGCCACCAGCAGTTTACGGACAGGGGACTATGGCTACACCTTC
.,TRBV7-6,.,TRBJ1-2,CASSSGGGYGYTF,TGTGCCAGCAGCTCCGGAGGTGGTTACGGCTACACCTTC
.,TRBV7-2,TRBD1,TRBJ1-5,CASSLSGTGFEPQHF,TGTGCCAGCAGCTTGTCCGGGACAGGGTTTGAGCCCCAGCATTTT
.,TRBV6-6,TRBD1,TRBJ1-1,CASSFKTGSGTEAFF,TGTGCCAGCAGTTTCAAGACAGGGTCGGGAACTGAAGCTTTCTTT
.,TRBV7-6,TRBD2,TRBJ2-3,CASSLGGGGTDTQYF,TGTGCCAGCAGCTTAGGCGGGGGGGGGACAGATACGCAGTATTTT
once,TRBV7-2,.,TRBJ2-7,CASSLRAGLYEQYF,TGTGCCAGCAGCTTACGCGCAGGTCTCTACGAGCAGTACTTC
.,TRBV19,TRBD1,TRBJ1-2,CASQATGGIYGYTF,TGTGCCAGCCAAGCGACAGGGGGCATCTATGGCTACACCTTC
.,TRBV5-6,TRBD1,TRBJ2-1,CATGSHILGTEYNEQFF,TGTGCCACCGGCAGCCACATCCTGGGGACAGAATACAATGAGCAGTTCTTC
few,TRBV5-1,.,TRBJ1-6,CASSLAGVGNSPLHF,TGCGCCAGCAGCTTGGCCGGGGTTGGGAATTCACCCCTCCACTTT
.,TRBV7-2,.,TRBJ2-7,CASSSTGKEQYF,TGTGCCAGCAGCTCCACAGGGAAAGAGCAGTACTTC
.,TRBV7-9,.,TRBJ2-4,CASSLVRAGPAKNIQYF,TGTGCCAGCAGCTTAGTGCGGGCCGGCCCAGCCAAAAACATTCAGTACTTC
.,TRBV6-4,.,TRBJ2-5,CASIRRQETQYF,TGTGCCAGCATCCGGAGACAAGAGACCCAGTACTTC
.,TRBV27,.,TRBJ1-2,CASSWSLNSNYGYTF,TGTGCCAGCAGCTGGTCACTCAATTCAAACTATGGCTACACCTTC
.,TRBV6-1,.,TRBJ2-7,CAAATGFGYEQYF,TGTGCCGCCGCCACAGGGTTTGGGTACGAGCAGTACTTC
.,TRBV15,TRBD1,TRBJ1-4,CATSRAGTGFEKLFF,TGTGCCACCAGCAGGGCCGGGACAGGGTTTGAAAAACTGTTTTTT
.,TRBV7-9,TRBD1,TRBJ1-2,CASSFTGADYGYTF,TGTGCCAGCAGCTTTACAGGGGCGGACTATGGCTACACCTTC
once,TRBV6-5,.,TRBJ2-7,CASSFSAGQSYEQYF,TGTGCCAGCAGTTTCTCGGCAGGTCAATCCTACGAGCAGTACTTC
.,TRBV30,.,TRBJ2-1,CAWSVGGENEQFF,TGTGCCTGGAGTGTAGGGGGGGAGAATGAGCAGTTCTTC
.,TRBV6-1,.,TRBJ1-5,CATTRPREGNQPQHF,TGTGCCACAACGAGGCCCCGGGAAGGCAATCAGCCCCAGCATTTT
.,TRBV5-1,.,TRBJ2-5,CASSPELVETQYF,TGCGCCAGCAGCCCAGAACTAGTCGAGACCCAGTACTTC
.,TRBV6-6,.,TRBJ1-2,CASSYSLGRADGYTF,TGTGCCAGCAGTTACTCGTTAGGCAGGGCTGATGGCTACACCTTC
.,TRBV5-4,TRBD2,TRBJ2-1,CASSLDRRGGRGEQFF,TGTGCCAGCAGCTTGGATAGGCGGGGGGGCCGGGGTGAGCAGTTCTTC
.,TRBV5-6,.,TRBJ2-7,CASSLGVQVYEQYF,TGTGCCAGCAGCTTGGGGGTTCAGGTCTACGAGCAGTACTTC
.,TRBV5-3,.,TRBJ2-2,CARSLGRNTGELFF,TGTGCCAGAAGCTTGGGTCGGAACACCGGGGAGCTGTTTTTT
.,TRBV6-1,.,TRBJ2-7,CASSERFQGNEQYF,TGTGCCAGCAGTGAACGGTTCCAGGGTAACGAGCAGTACTTC
.,TRBV14,.,TRBJ2-2,CASSQERGLNTGELFF,TGTGCCAGCAGCCAAGAAAGGGGCCTGAACACCGGGGAGCTGTTTTTT
once,TRBV19,.,TRBJ1-4,CASSQTGRTNEKLFF,TGTGCCAGTAGTCAAACTGGGAGAACTAATGAAAAACTGTTTTTT
.,TRBV9,.,TRBJ2-1,CASSAGRSYNEQFF,TGTGCCAGCAGTGCGGGGAGGTCCTACAATGAGCAGTTCTTC
.,TRBV18,.,TRBJ2-2,CASSPRGVTGELFF,TGTGCCAGCTCACCACGGGGGGTGACCGGGGAGCTGTTTTTT
.,TRBV5-1,.,TRBJ2-3,CASSFEAAGTDTQYF,TGCGCCAGCAGCTTCGAGGCAGCGGGCACAGATACGCAGTATTTT